The 28 T cell receptor beta chains below were found in one sample sequenced in a study of T cells in Graves' hyperthyroidism and ophthalmopathy. RNA transcripts provided the source from which TCR beta CDR3 regions were amplified. HTBI primers were the set used in a first-round RT-PCR of the TCR CDR3. TCRdb reanalysed the multiplex PCR reads using MiXCR and keeps one entry per CDR3 protein. The data contain 500,000 to 750,000 distinct CDR3 sequences, approximately 14% of them singletons. Sequenced material: blood. The receptors stem from a woman aged 30 to 39 with Graves' hyperthyroidism.

This clonotype appeared a few times. The chain uses TRBV7-3 and TRBJ2-1; TRBD2 might be the D (6 bases). The CDR3 is 14 residues long. The germline V gene encodes CDR1 SGHTA and CDR2 FQGTGA. The V end was cut by 5 bases, the J end by 6 bases, with 14 bases between. CDR3 region: CASSPGIAVNEQFF. CDR3 nucleotide sequence: TGTGCCAGCAGCCCCGGAATAGCGGTCAATGAGCAGTTCTTC.

CDR3 bases: TGTGCCAGCAGCCAAGAGGTGGGGACTAGCGCGTACAATGAGCAGTTCTTC. It encodes CASSQEVGTSAYNEQFF. The chain has TRBV3-1 and TRBJ2-1, with 10 bases aligning to TRBD2. Trimming cost V 0 bases and J 4 bases; bases outside gene matches: 6. Per germline, CDR1 LGHDT and CDR2 YNNKEL (reference sequence). The CDR3 contains 17 residues.

This clonotype was found many times. The chain couples TRBV30 to TRBJ1-1; D is ambiguous. Germline loops: CDR1 GTSNPN, CDR2 SVGIG (reference sequence). This CDR3 has 12 residues. Trimming cost V 4 bases and J 1 base, with 7 bases left between them. For the CDR3, the DNA is TGTGCCTGGAAGTGGGAGAACACTGAAGCTTTCTTT. It yields the protein CAWKWENTEAFF.

The chain uses TRBV12-3 or TRBV12-4 and TRBJ2-1; D call uncertain. With 5 bases removed from V and 5 bases from J, the gap between germline ends came to 16 bases. This CDR3 has 15 residues. The CDR3 reads CASSPSRRNDNEQFF. The CDR3 bases are TGTGCCAGCAGTCCCAGTCGGAGAAACGACAATGAGCAGTTCTTC.

This chain uses TRBV27 with TRBJ2-7; tentatively, D is TRBD1 or TRBD2 (6 bases each). Germline V gene sequence: CDR1 MNHEY, CDR2 SMNVEV (reference sequence). V lost 8 bases and J 5 bases, leaving 13 bases between the germline ends. The CDR3 consists of 12 residues. In DNA, the CDR3 is TGTGCCAGCGGGGGAAGGGGGGACGAGCAGTACTTC. It codes for CASGGRGDEQYF.

This clonotype has at least ten counts. The V call is TRBV20-1, the J call TRBJ2-1, with D unclear. Trimming took 2 bases from V and 0 from J, leaving 11 bases between them. Germline lookup yields CDR1 DFQATT and CDR2 SNEGSKA (reference sequence). The CDR3 length is 15 residues. Here the CDR3 reads CSARSPERSYNEQFF. In nucleotides, the CDR3 is TGCAGTGCTAGATCGCCGGAGCGCTCCTACAATGAGCAGTTCTTC.

Notes on this clonotype: Just one base apart from a much larger clone, this may be a read error. The chain carries TRBV27 and TRBJ2-7, with 8 positions matching TRBD2. The CDR3 covers 14 residues. Trimming removed 4 bases from V and 5 bases from J; junction bases left unmatched: 7. Germline lookup yields CDR1 MNHEY and CDR2 SMNVEV (reference sequence). For the CDR3, the DNA is TGTGCCAGCAGTTCGGGACTAGGTGAGGACGAGCAGTACTTC. Translating it yields CASSSGLGEDEQYF.

This clonotype was observed a few times. V usage is TRBV7-3 and J usage is TRBJ2-3; 10 positions agree with TRBD2. This CDR3 comprises 16 residues. Germline V lookup: CDR1 SGHTA, CDR2 FQGTGA. V gave up 1 base and J gave up 8 bases; unmatched junction bases: 9. CDR3 in DNA: TGTGCCAGCAGCTTAAACGCAGCGGGAGGGCCGGGTACGCAGTATTTT. Its protein product is CASSLNAAGGPGTQYF.

This clonotype turned up a few times. The V and J genes are TRBV10-3 and TRBJ2-7; 10 positions match TRBD1. The junction had 17 bases not matched to a gene; V was cut back by 5 bases and J by 4 bases. The V gene's germline CDR1 is ENHRY and CDR2 SYGVKD. The CDR3 runs 18 residues. CDR3 bases: TGTGCCATCAGTTTCCCGCCCTCCGGGACAGGGGTTCGGTACGAGCAGTACTTC. Translating it yields CAISFPPSGTGVRYEQYF.

This clonotype was observed a handful of times. The chain couples TRBV14 to TRBJ1-1; no clear D gene. Germline values: CDR1 SGHDN, CDR2 FVKESK. The ends were cut back, 0 bases at V and 4 bases at J, with 6 bases in the middle. The length of the CDR3 is 13 residues. CDR3 DNA sequence: TGTGCCAGCAGCCAAGATTTCGGCACTGAAGCTTTCTTT. Translation: CASSQDFGTEAFF.

The CDR3 bases are TGCGCCAGCAGTGCACAGGCGCCTCAAATTCAAGAGACCCAGTACTTC. Amino acids: CASSAQAPQIQETQYF. This chain joins TRBV10-2 and TRBJ2-5; D is possibly TRBD1 (5 bases). The V end lost 4 bases, the J end lost 2 bases, and 17 bases lay between the germline ends. The CDR3 loop spans 16 amino acids. From germline, CDR1 is WSHSY and CDR2 SAAADI.

The chain links TRBV20-1 to TRBJ2-2, with D possibly called TRBD1 or TRBD2 (6 bases each). Germline values: CDR1 DFQATT, CDR2 SNEGSKA (reference sequence). The length of the CDR3 is 17 residues. Trimming removed 0 bases from V and 3 bases from J, with 17 bases in between. This CDR3 reads CSARDLQGGDYTGELFF. Written as DNA, the CDR3 is TGCAGTGCTAGAGATCTACAGGGCGGGGATTACACCGGGGAGCTGTTTTTT.

The genes are TRBV5-5 and TRBJ2-2; either TRBD1 or TRBD2 may fit D (6 bases each). The CDR3 length is 15 residues. CDR1 and CDR2 (germline): SGHKS, YYEKEE (reference sequence). V was pared by 1 base and J by 5 bases, with 12 bases between. CDR3 protein: CASSLRLGGTGELFF. DNA for the CDR3: TGTGCCAGCAGCTTGAGACTAGGGGGGACCGGGGAGCTGTTTTTT.

This clonotype was seen ten or more times. The CDR3 region is CATSDKVGHINEQFF. In DNA form, the CDR3 reads TGTGCCACCAGTGATAAGGTTGGGCACATCAATGAGCAGTTCTTC. This chain links TRBV24-1 with TRBJ2-1, with D hard to call. CDR1 is KGHDR, CDR2 SFDVKD, per germline. Between the trimmed V and J ends, which lost 3 bases and 6 bases, there was a span of 14 bases. This CDR3 comprises 15 residues.

V is TRBV5-6 and J is TRBJ2-7, with TRBD2 matching 12 bases. V was clipped by 3 bases and J by 5 bases; unmatched bases: 6. This CDR3 contains 15 residues. Germline V gene data show CDR1 as SGHDT and CDR2 as YYEEEE. The DNA for the CDR3 is TGTGCCAGCAGCTGGCGACTAGCGGGAGTCCACGAGCAGTACTTC. Protein sequence: CASSWRLAGVHEQYF.

There are many counts of this clonotype. CDR3 sequence reads: CASSLVPGEGYEQYF. The DNA of the CDR3 is TGTGCCAGCAGCTTAGTACCGGGAGAAGGGTACGAGCAGTACTTC. The chain joins TRBV11-2 to TRBJ2-7; tentatively, D is TRBD2 (6 bases). The CDR3 is 15 amino acids. Germline V gene lookup returns CDR1 SGHAT and CDR2 FQNNGV. Trimming cost V 1 base and J 4 bases, with 14 bases left between them.

The table lists this clonotype with many counts. The CDR3, as DNA: TGTGCCATCAGTGAGTCACAGGGGGCAAGCACAGATACGCAGTATTTT. It encodes CAISESQGASTDTQYF. The chain is built from TRBV10-3 and TRBJ2-3; 9 nucleotides agree with TRBD1. Germline V gives CDR1 ENHRY, CDR2 SYGVKD. The trim removed 0 bases at V and 0 bases at J, leaving 1 base unmatched. The CDR3 loop spans 16 amino acids.

This chain joins TRBV6-9 and TRBJ2-7, with D perhaps TRBD1 (6 bases). Trimming removed 7 bases at V and 1 base at J, with 20 bases between. This CDR3 has 16 amino acids. Germline loops: CDR1 MNHGY, CDR2 SVAAGI. The CDR3 DNA reads TGTGCCAGCACTATATTCGGACAGCTCGGGTCCTACGAGCAGTACTTC. This translates into CASTIFGQLGSYEQYF.

This sequence joins TRBV6-6 and TRBJ1-5, with a possible D match to TRBD1 (6 bases). V was pared by 0 bases and J by 6 bases, with 21 bases between. The CDR3 is made up of 18 amino acids. Germline V lookup: CDR1 MNHNY, CDR2 SVGAGI (reference sequence). In DNA form, the CDR3 reads TGTGCCAGCAGTTACTCGAGCGCAGGCCGTGGGGGCAGTCAGCCCCAGCATTTT. Translation: CASSYSSAGRGGSQPQHF.

The V gene is TRBV20-1, the J gene TRBJ1-5, with a tentative D call TRBD1 (5 bases). The ends were cut back, 6 bases at V and 0 bases at J, with 12 bases in the middle. CDR3 length: 14 amino acids. CDR1 DFQATT and CDR2 SNEGSKA come from the germline V gene (reference sequence). The CDR3: CSAGTGLSNQPQHF. The CDR3 nucleotides are TGCAGTGCCGGGACGGGACTTAGCAATCAGCCCCAGCATTTT.

This clonotype was picked up a small number of times. The chain employs TRBV9 and TRBJ2-7; D uncertain. V was cut by 0 bases and J by 6 bases, with 10 bases left in between. The CDR3 spans 13 residues. In germline, CDR1 is SGDLS, CDR2 YYNGEE. The CDR3 coding sequence is TGTGCCAGCAGCGTAGATGGAGTCGGCGAGCAGTACTTC. Protein product: CASSVDGVGEQYF.

In its sample, this clonotype was seen many times. J is TRBJ2-1 and V is TRBV29-1; no firm D call. V lost 0 bases and J 4 bases, leaving 7 bases between the germline ends. CDR1 is SQVTM, CDR2 ANQGSEA, per germline. The CDR3 sequence is 13 residues long. CDR3 in DNA: TGCAGCGTTGAAGAATCGCGGTACAATGAGCAGTTCTTC. Protein: CSVEESRYNEQFF.

This clonotype showed up just a few times. V is TRBV28 and J is TRBJ1-2; 9 bases are a match to TRBD1. The CDR3 runs 17 residues. Germline-derived CDR1 and CDR2 are MDHEN and SYDVKM. Trimming removed 2 bases from V and 4 bases from J; junction bases left unmatched: 11. The CDR3 DNA is TGTGCCAGCAGTTTAACTGGACAGGGGCCTCCGGGCTATGGCTACACCTTC. Amino acids: CASSLTGQGPPGYGYTF.

This clonotype was counted at least ten times. V and J are TRBV28 and TRBJ2-3; 8 nucleotides agree with TRBD2. Trimming at V came to 4 bases and at J to 4 bases, leaving 7 bases not matched to a gene. The germline gives CDR1 MDHEN, CDR2 SYDVKM. The CDR3 covers 15 residues. The CDR3 is CASSSKAGEADTQYF. The DNA for the CDR3 is TGTGCCAGCAGTTCAAAAGCGGGAGAAGCAGATACGCAGTATTTT.

Of note for this clonotype: Given a much more abundant clone one base away, this may be a read error. This sequence joins TRBV12-3 or TRBV12-4 and TRBJ1-2; D perhaps matches TRBD1 (5 bases). The CDR3 spans 16 residues. Trimming took 1 base from V and 2 from J, leaving 14 bases between them. The CDR3 here is CASSLVRRASNYGYTF. Here the CDR3 DNA reads TGTGCCAGCAGTTTAGTTCGCAGGGCCTCCAACTATGGCTACACCTTC.

This clonotype was recorded many times. V is TRBV7-2 and J is TRBJ1-4; no clear D gene. The length of the CDR3 is 14 residues. Trimming removed 5 bases from V and 10 bases from J, with 17 bases in between. Germline loops: CDR1 SGHTA, CDR2 FQGNSA. The CDR3 DNA reads TGTGCCAGCAGCATGACAAGCCCCTGGGGAAAACTGTTTTTT. Amino acids: CASSMTSPWGKLFF.

This clonotype has ten or more counts. The CDR3: CASSPTTGARDYGYTF. In nucleotides, the CDR3 is TGTGCCAGCAGTCCAACAACAGGGGCCAGGGACTATGGCTACACCTTC. The chain couples TRBV11-2 to TRBJ1-2; 7 bases align to TRBD1. CDR3 size: 16 residues. Germline assignment: CDR1 SGHAT and CDR2 FQNNGV. Trimming took 6 bases from V and 3 from J; bases not matched to a gene: 13.

This clonotype was seen a handful of times. V is TRBV7-8 and J is TRBJ2-3; TRBD2 aligns across 9 bases. This CDR3 has 15 residues. The V gene end was trimmed by 6 bases and the J gene end by 5 bases; junction bases not matched to a gene: 9. CDR1 and CDR2 from the germline V gene are SGHVS and FQNEAQ. CDR3 in DNA: TGTGCCAGCAGGGGACTAGCCGGAGCGGGAGATACGCAGTATTTT. This sequence encodes CASRGLAGAGDTQYF.